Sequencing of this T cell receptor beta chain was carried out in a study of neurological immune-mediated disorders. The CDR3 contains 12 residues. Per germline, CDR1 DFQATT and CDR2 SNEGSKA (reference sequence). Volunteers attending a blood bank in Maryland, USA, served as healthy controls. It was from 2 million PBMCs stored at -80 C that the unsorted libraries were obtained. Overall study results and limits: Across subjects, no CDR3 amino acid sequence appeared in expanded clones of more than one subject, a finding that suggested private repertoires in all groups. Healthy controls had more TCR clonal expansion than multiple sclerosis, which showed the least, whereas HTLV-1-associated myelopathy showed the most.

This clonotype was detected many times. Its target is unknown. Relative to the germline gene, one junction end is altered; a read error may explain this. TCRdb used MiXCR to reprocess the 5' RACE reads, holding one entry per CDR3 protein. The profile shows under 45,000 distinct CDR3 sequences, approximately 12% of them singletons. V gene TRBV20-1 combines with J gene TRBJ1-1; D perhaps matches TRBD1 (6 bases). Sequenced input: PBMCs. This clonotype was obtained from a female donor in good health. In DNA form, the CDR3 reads TGCAGTGCTAGAGACCGGGACACTGACGCTTTCTTT. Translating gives CSARDRDTDAFF.